Reported below is one TCR beta chain. These data come from a study of blood T cell repertoires in COVID-19. Across the whole study: Researchers got acute and convalescent COVID-19 samples from the United States, Italy and Spain. T cells, B-cell-depleted T cells, or PBMCs supplied cDNA or gDNA.

The germline V and J ends were trimmed by 0 bases and 8 bases, with 16 bases remaining between them. CDR3 length: 15 residues. In germline, CDR1 is SEHNR, CDR2 FQNEAQ (reference sequence). Original processing methods: Amplification from reference gene primers served as the basis for estimated nucleated cell counts. The method was immunoSEQ multiplex PCR; TCRdb's version includes in-frame clones alone and lacks a portion of them. V, J and clone size are those of that table, while D and trimming were read from the DNA. There are some 200,000 clones in the sample; around 90% occur only once, and about 1.8% lies in the top ten.

This receptor was taken from a man in his sixties or seventies with acute or convalescent COVID-19. Sequences were obtained from peripheral blood. V usage is TRBV7-9 and J usage is TRBJ1-2; perhaps TRBD1 as D (6 bases). CDR3 DNA: TGTGCCAGCAGCTTAGCTAGCCAGGGGACGGTGGGCTACACCTTC. It codes for CASSLASQGTVGYTF.